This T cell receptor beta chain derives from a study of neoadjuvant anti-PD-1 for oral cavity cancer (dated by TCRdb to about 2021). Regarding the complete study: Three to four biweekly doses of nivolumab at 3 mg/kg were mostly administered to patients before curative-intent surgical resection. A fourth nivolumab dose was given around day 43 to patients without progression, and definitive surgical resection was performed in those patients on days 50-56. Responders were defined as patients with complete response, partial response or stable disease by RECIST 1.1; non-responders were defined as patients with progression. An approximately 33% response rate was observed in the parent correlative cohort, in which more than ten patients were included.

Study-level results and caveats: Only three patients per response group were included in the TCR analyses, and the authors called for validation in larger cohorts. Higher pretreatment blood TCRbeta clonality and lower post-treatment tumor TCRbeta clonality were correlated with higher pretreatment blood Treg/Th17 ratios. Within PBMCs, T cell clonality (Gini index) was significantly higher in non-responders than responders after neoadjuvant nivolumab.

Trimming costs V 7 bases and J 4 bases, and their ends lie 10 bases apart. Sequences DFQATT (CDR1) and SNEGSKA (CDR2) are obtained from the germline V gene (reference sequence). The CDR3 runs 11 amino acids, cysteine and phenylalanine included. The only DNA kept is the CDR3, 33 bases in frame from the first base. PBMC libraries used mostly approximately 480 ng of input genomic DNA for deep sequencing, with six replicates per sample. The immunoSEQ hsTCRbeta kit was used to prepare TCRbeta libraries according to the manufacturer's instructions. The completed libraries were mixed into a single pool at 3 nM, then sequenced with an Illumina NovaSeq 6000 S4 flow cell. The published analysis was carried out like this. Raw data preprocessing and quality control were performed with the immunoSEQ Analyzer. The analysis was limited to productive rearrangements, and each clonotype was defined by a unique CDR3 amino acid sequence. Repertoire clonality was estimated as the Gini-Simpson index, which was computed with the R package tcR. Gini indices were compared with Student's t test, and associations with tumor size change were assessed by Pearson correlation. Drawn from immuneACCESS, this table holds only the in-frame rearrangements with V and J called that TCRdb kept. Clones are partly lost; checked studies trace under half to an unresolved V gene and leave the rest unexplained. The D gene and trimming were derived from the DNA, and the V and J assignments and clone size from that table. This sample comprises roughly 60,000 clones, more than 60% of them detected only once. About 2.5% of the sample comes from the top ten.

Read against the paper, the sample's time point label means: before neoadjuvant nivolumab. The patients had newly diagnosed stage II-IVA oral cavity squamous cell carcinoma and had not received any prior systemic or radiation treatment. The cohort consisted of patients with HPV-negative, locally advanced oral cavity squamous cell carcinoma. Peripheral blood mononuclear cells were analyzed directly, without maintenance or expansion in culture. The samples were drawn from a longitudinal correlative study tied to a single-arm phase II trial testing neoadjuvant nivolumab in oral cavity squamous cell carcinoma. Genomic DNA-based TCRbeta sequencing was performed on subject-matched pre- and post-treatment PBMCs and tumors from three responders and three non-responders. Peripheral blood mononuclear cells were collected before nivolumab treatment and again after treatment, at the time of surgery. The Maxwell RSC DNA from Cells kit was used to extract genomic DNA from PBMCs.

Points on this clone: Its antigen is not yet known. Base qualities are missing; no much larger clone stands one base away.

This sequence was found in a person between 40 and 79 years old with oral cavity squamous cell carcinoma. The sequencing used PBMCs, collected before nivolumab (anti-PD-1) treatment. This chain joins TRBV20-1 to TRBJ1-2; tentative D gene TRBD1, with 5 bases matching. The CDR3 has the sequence CSGGGAYGYTF. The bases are TGCAGTGGCGGGGGAGCCTATGGCTACACCTTC.